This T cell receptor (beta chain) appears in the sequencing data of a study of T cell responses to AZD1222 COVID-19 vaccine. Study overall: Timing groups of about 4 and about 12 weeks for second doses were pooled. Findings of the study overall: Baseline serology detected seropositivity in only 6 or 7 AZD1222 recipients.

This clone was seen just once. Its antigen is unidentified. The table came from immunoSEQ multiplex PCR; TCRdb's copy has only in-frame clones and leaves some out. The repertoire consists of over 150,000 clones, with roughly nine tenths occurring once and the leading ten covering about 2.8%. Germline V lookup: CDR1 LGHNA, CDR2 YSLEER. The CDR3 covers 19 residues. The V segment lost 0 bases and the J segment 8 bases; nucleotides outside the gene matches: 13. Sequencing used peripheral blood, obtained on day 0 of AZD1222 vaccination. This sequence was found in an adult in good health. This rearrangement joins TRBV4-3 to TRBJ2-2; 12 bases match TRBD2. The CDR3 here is CASSQDSPGLAGSTGELFF. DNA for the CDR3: TGCGCCAGCAGCCAAGATTCCCCGGGACTAGCGGGCTCCACTGGGGAGCTGTTTTTT.